The 25 T cell receptor beta chains presented below share a single source sample, sequenced in a study of CD8+CD57+ T cells in acquired aplastic anemia. Flow cytometry had shown expanded CD8+CD57+ cells in the patients chosen for sequencing. Investigators profiled TCR beta VDJ and CDR3 from genomic DNA template. TCRdb reanalysed the reads using MiXCR and keeps one entry per CDR3 protein. Altogether more than 150,000 distinct CDR3 sequences are present, less than 60% being singletons, with the ten largest covering about 1.7%. The sequencing input was sorted CD4+, CD8+, or CD8+CD57+ T cells (not recorded which) from PBMCs. These receptors all come from a human donor with aplastic anemia.

The V and J genes are TRBV20-1 and TRBJ2-5; 11 nucleotides align to TRBD2. This CDR3 contains 16 residues. The trim removed 5 bases at V and 5 bases at J, leaving 13 bases unmatched. Germline values: CDR1 DFQATT, CDR2 SNEGSKA (reference sequence). CDR3 nucleotides: TGCAGTGCTCGTGCCGGAACTAGCGGGAGAGGGGAGACCCAGTACTTC. Translation: CSARAGTSGRGETQYF.

This clonotype appeared a few times. The rearrangement links TRBV19 to TRBJ2-3; D may match TRBD1 or TRBD2 (5 bases each). The germline gives CDR1 LNHDA, CDR2 SQIVND (reference sequence). The germline V and J ends were trimmed by 3 bases and 1 base, with 11 bases remaining between them. The CDR3 runs to 15 residues. This CDR3 reads CASSIDGTGTDTQYF. The DNA for the CDR3 is TGTGCCAGTAGTATCGACGGGACGGGCACAGATACGCAGTATTTT.

The table lists this clonotype with many counts. V gene TRBV3-1 combines with J gene TRBJ2-5, with D hard to call. The CDR3 runs 13 residues. Germline V gives CDR1 LGHDT, CDR2 YNNKEL (reference sequence). V lost 1 base, J lost 5 bases, and 8 bases lay in between. The CDR3, as DNA: TGTGCCAGCAGCCAAGGGCACGGCGAGACCCAGTACTTC. Amino acids: CASSQGHGETQYF.

Regarding this clonotype: One junction end does not reproduce the germline sequence, and a read error may be involved. The chain has TRBV24-1 and TRBJ1-2, with D possibly TRBD1 on 6 matching bases. The CDR3 has 13 amino acids. The germline V gene encodes CDR1 KGHDR and CDR2 SFDVKD. The CDR3 coding sequence is TGTGCCACTAGTGCGGACAGCTGGGATGGCTACACCTTC. Its protein product is CATSADSWDGYTF.

This clonotype has a count of ten or more. V and J are TRBV9 and TRBJ2-7; TRBD2 is a possible D gene (6 bases). CDR3 length: 14 amino acids. From germline, CDR1 is SGDLS and CDR2 YYNGEE. Deletions cut 2 bases from V and 1 base from J, with 10 bases between. In DNA form, the CDR3 reads TGTGCCAGCAGCGTCGAGCGGGCATCCTACGAGCAGTACTTC. Protein product: CASSVERASYEQYF.

This clonotype was picked up many times. The V call is TRBV9, the J call TRBJ2-2; 7 nucleotides match TRBD2. Germline trimming cut 3 bases from V and 3 bases from J; bases unmatched to any gene: 5. In germline, CDR1 is SGDLS, CDR2 YYNGEE. This CDR3 has 15 residues. CDR3 protein: CASSEGLVDTGELFF. In DNA form, the CDR3 reads TGTGCCAGCAGCGAAGGACTAGTCGACACCGGGGAGCTGTTTTTT.

There are many counts of this clonotype. The chain combines TRBV29-1 with TRBJ1-4; no clear D gene. Trimming stripped 7 bases from V and 8 bases from J, with 14 bases between. The CDR3 covers 12 residues. Germline V gives CDR1 SQVTM, CDR2 ANQGSEA. CDR3 residues: CSAAGGREKLFF. DNA for the CDR3: TGCAGCGCGGCAGGCGGCCGGGAAAAACTGTTTTTT. Combining the CDR3 with reference TRBV29-1 and TRBJ1-4 gives the whole variable domain SAVISQKPSRDICQRGTSLTIQCQVDSQVTMMFWYRQQPGQSLTLIATANQGSEATYESGFVIDKFPISRPNLTFSTLTVSNMSPEDSSIYLCSAAGGREKLFFGSGTQLSVL.

This clonotype was detected only once. The chain recombines TRBV12-5 with TRBJ2-3; 11 bases are shared with TRBD2. With 6 bases clipped from V and 0 bases from J, the junction kept 5 bases outside the gene matches. Germline V gene data show CDR1 as LGHNT and CDR2 as FRNRAP. This CDR3 contains 16 residues. The CDR3 DNA is TGTGCTAGTGGCTCCGGGACTAGCGGTAGCACAGATACGCAGTATTTT. Translated: CASGSGTSGSTDTQYF.

This clonotype was seen at least ten times. The chain carries TRBV11-2 and TRBJ2-3, with 12 nucleotides matching TRBD2. This CDR3 has 16 residues. CDR1 and CDR2 (germline): SGHAT, FQNNGV. The V and J ends lost 4 bases and 2 bases, in that order; junction bases with no gene match: 4. The CDR3 sequence: CASSSGLAGITDTQYF. Written as DNA, the CDR3 is TGTGCCAGCAGCTCCGGACTAGCGGGGATCACAGATACGCAGTATTTT. Drawing the rest from reference TRBV11-2 and TRBJ2-3, the complete variable domain is EAGVAQSPRYKIIEKRQSVAFWCNPISGHATLYWYQQILGQGPKLLIQFQNNGVVDDSQLPKDRFSAERLKGVDSTLKIQPAKLEDSAVYLCASSSGLAGITDTQYFGPGTRLTVL.

The chain carries TRBV9 and TRBJ2-7; D is perhaps TRBD1 or TRBD2 (5 bases each). The CDR3 contains 15 residues. Germline V gene lookup returns CDR1 SGDLS and CDR2 YYNGEE. Trimming left V 5 bases short and J 1 base short, with 16 bases between. In DNA form, the CDR3 reads TGTGCCAGCAGTACGGGACGGGGAGCTTCCTACGAGCAGTACTTC. As protein: CASSTGRGASYEQYF.

This chain uses TRBV10-3 with TRBJ1-2; a weak D match, TRBD1 (6 bases). V was cut by 0 bases and J by 8 bases, with 7 bases left in between. The CDR3 has 12 amino acids. The germline V gene encodes CDR1 ENHRY and CDR2 SYGVKD. In DNA, the CDR3 is TGTGCCATCAGTGAGTCGACAGGAGGCTACACCTTC. This gives the protein CAISESTGGYTF.

This clonotype was picked up many times. V usage is TRBV6-1 and J usage is TRBJ1-5, with 7 bases lining up with TRBD1. Trimming cost V 5 bases and J 7 bases; bases outside gene matches: 5. The CDR3 covers 13 residues. In germline, CDR1 is MNHNS, CDR2 SASEGT. The CDR3 spells CASSRQGYQPQHF. CDR3 nucleotides: TGTGCCAGCAGTCGACAGGGTTACCAGCCCCAGCATTTT.

This clonotype appeared many times. The chain links TRBV5-1 to TRBJ1-1, with D hard to call. Germline V gene sequence: CDR1 SGHRS, CDR2 YFSETQ. The CDR3 runs to 13 residues. The germline V and J ends were trimmed by 0 bases and 1 base, with 4 bases remaining between them. The CDR3 region is CASSLDRNTEAFF. In nucleotides, the CDR3 is TGCGCCAGCAGCTTGGACAGGAACACTGAAGCTTTCTTT. Based on the CDR3 plus reference TRBV5-1 and TRBJ1-1, the full variable domain is KAGVTQTPRYLIKTRGQQVTLSCSPISGHRSVSWYQQTPGQGLQFLFEYFSETQRNKGNFPGRFSGRQFSNSRSEMNVSTLELGDSALYLCASSLDRNTEAFFGQGTRLTVV.

CDR3 coding DNA: TGCGCCAGCAGTGGAGACAGTTCGCCCGAGCAGTACTTC. This encodes CASSGDSSPEQYF. This sequence joins TRBV10-1 and TRBJ2-7; D might be TRBD1 (5 bases). The length of the CDR3 is 13 residues. Looked up from germline, CDR1 is WNHNN and CDR2 is SYGVQD (reference sequence). V was clipped by 4 bases and J by 6 bases, with 13 bases between them.

This clonotype occurred once. The chain carries TRBV20-1 and TRBJ1-2, with TRBD1 matching over 7 bases. Germline-derived CDR1 and CDR2 are DFQATT and SNEGSKA (reference sequence). This CDR3 is built from 12 residues. V lost 6 bases, J lost 4 bases, and 5 bases stayed unmatched. CDR3 DNA: TGCAGTGCACTGACAGGGACCTATGGCTACACCTTC. It codes for CSALTGTYGYTF.

This sequence joins TRBV10-3 and TRBJ1-1, with a tentative D call TRBD1 (5 bases). Trimming removed 11 bases from V and 1 base from J, with 11 bases in between. Per the germline V gene, CDR1 is ENHRY and CDR2 is SYGVKD. CDR3 length: 12 residues. The CDR3 coding sequence is TGTGCCCTCATTCAGGGGAACACTGAAGCTTTCTTT. Translated, it gives CALIQGNTEAFF.

This clonotype has a handful of counts. At one end, the junction sequence differs from germline, possibly due to a read error. V gene TRBV10-3 combines with J gene TRBJ2-5; D unclear. Germline assignment: CDR1 ENHRY and CDR2 SYGVKD. The CDR3 has 14 amino acids. The CDR3 sequence is CATSDSIGIETQYF. The CDR3 DNA sequence: TGTGCCACCAGTGATTCCATAGGGATTGAGACCCAGTACTTC.

At least ten counts were recorded for this clonotype. The chain couples TRBV2 to TRBJ2-5, with no clear D. The germline CDR1 and CDR2 sequences are SNHLY and FYNNEI. The V gene lost 1 base and the J gene lost 0 bases, with 9 bases spanning the gap. The CDR3 covers 15 residues. The CDR3 protein is CASSEGLWDQETQYF. The CDR3 coding sequence is TGTGCCAGCAGTGAAGGGTTATGGGACCAAGAGACCCAGTACTTC.

This clonotype was recorded a few times. The J gene is TRBJ1-5, the V gene TRBV7-8; D is undetermined. The germline V and J ends were trimmed by 1 base and 6 bases, with 7 bases remaining between them. Germline CDR1 reads SGHVS; CDR2 reads FQNEAQ. CDR3 size: 13 residues. CDR3 nucleotide sequence: TGTGCCAGCAGCTTAGTAGGTGTTCAGCCCCAGCATTTT. It yields the protein CASSLVGVQPQHF.

The rearrangement joins TRBV2 to TRBJ2-1; D might be TRBD2 (6 bases). The germline gives CDR1 SNHLY, CDR2 FYNNEI. V dropped 8 bases and J dropped 7 bases, with 15 bases sitting between them. The CDR3 sequence is 13 residues long. The CDR3 spells CASGGTSRNEQFF. CDR3 DNA sequence: TGTGCCAGCGGGGGGACCTCGAGGAATGAGCAGTTCTTC. Using reference TRBV2 and TRBJ2-1 for the parts outside the CDR3, the full variable domain is EPEVTQTPSHQVTQMGQEVILRCVPISNHLYFYWYRQILGQKVEFLVSFYNNEISEKSEIFDDQFSVERPDGSNFTLKIRSTKLEDSAMYFCASGGTSRNEQFFGPGTRLTVL.

This clonotype came up once. The rearrangement uses TRBV11-3 and TRBJ2-1, with TRBD2 identical over 8 bases. The germline V gene encodes CDR1 SGHNT and CDR2 YENEEA. V was clipped by 5 bases and J by 5 bases; unmatched bases: 5. The length of the CDR3 is 14 residues. The CDR3 nucleotides are TGTGCCAGCAGCCTAACTAGCGGAGACAATGAGCAGTTCTTC. Translating gives CASSLTSGDNEQFF.

The gene calls are TRBV2 and TRBJ2-2; D is uncertain. CDR3 length: 15 residues. V gave up 2 bases and J gave up 4 bases, with 11 bases separating them. CDR1 and CDR2 from the germline V gene are SNHLY and FYNNEI. The CDR3 here is CASSEQGLTTGELFF. The CDR3 DNA follows: TGTGCCAGCAGTGAACAAGGGTTAACCACCGGGGAGCTGTTTTTT.

The chain couples TRBV25-1 to TRBJ2-1; 7 nucleotides line up with TRBD2. V was pared by 8 bases and J by 0 bases, with 7 bases of the junction left unmatched. The germline V gene encodes CDR1 MGHDK and CDR2 SYGVNS. The CDR3 is 15 amino acids. Written as DNA, the CDR3 is TGTGCCAGCTCAGGGAGCGGGGTCTCCTACAATGAGCAGTTCTTC. It yields the protein CASSGSGVSYNEQFF.

The rearrangement links TRBV7-9 to TRBJ2-7; D assignment may be TRBD1 or TRBD2 (6 bases each). V was shortened by 2 bases and J by 2 bases, with 10 bases between the two germline ends. The CDR3 spans 14 residues. Per the germline V gene, CDR1 is SEHNR and CDR2 is FQNEAQ (reference sequence). CDR3 sequence (DNA): TGTGCCAGCAGCTTACAGGGGAGGCCCTACGAGCAGTACTTC. Translation: CASSLQGRPYEQYF.

This clonotype showed up many times. The CDR3, as DNA: TGTGCCAGCAGCCAGAAAGGGGACACTGAAGCTTTCTTT. Translation gives CASSQKGDTEAFF. The chain combines TRBV4-2 with TRBJ1-1; D perhaps matches TRBD1 (5 bases). Deletions cut 3 bases from V and 3 bases from J, with 8 bases between. The CDR3 runs to 13 residues. Per the germline V gene, CDR1 is LGHNA and CDR2 is YNFKEQ.